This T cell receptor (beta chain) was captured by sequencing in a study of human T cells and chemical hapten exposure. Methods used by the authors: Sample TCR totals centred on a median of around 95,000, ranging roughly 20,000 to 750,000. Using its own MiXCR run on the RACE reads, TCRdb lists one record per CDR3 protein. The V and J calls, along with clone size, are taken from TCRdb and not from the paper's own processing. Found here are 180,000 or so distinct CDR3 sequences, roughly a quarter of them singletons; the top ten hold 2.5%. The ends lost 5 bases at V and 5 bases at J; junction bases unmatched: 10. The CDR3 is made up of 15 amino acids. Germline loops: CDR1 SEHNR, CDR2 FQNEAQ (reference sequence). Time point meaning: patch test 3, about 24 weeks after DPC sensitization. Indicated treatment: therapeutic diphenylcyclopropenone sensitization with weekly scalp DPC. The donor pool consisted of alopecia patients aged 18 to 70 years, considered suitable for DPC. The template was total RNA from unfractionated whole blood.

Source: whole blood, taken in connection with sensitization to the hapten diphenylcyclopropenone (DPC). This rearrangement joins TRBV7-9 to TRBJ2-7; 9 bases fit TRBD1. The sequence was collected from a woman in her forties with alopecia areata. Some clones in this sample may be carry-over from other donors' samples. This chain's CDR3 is CASSLSGTGIDEQYF. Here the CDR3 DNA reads TGTGCCAGCAGCCTGTCCGGGACAGGGATCGACGAGCAGTACTTC.